Described below is a single TCR beta chain sequence and its context. Its antigen is currently unknown. These data belong to a study of cytomegalovirus exposure and HLA in healthy donors. Findings and caveats of the study: Indistinguishable V segments, including TRBV6-2 and TRBV6-3, were excluded. V- and J-gene trimming of TCR beta was linked (in a later analysis) to a missense DCLRE1C variant.

CDR3 length equals 15 residues. The ends were cut back, 6 bases at V and 5 bases at J, with 19 bases in the middle. Germline-derived CDR1 and CDR2 are LNHDA and SQIVND (reference sequence). PCR primers comprised 60 Vbeta and 13 Jbeta primers. Some clones are missing from TCRdb's copy, which holds only in-frame ones; the method was immunoSEQ multiplex PCR. The profile shows 50,000 or so clones, around 81% of them singletons. The receptor was derived from a boy younger than 18 in good health and CMV-seropositive. Sequencing was performed on PBMCs. V and J are TRBV19 and TRBJ1-2, with no clear D. The DNA of the CDR3 is TGTGCCAGTAGAAACAGCCTAAACCATTTATATGGCTACACCTTC. This sequence encodes CASRNSLNHLYGYTF.